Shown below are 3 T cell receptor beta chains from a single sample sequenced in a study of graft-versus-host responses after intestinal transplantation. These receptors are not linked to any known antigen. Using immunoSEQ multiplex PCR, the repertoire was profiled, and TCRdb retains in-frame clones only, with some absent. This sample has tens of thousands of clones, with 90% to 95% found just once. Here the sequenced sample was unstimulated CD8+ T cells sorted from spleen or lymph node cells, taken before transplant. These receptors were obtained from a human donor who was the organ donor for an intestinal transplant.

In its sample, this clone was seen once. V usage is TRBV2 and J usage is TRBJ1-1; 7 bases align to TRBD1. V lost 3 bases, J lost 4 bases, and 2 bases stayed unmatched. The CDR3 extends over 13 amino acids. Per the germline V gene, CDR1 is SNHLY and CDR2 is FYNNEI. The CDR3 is CASSEGQLTEAFF. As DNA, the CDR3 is TGTGCCAGCAGTGAGGGACAGCTCACTGAAGCTTTCTTT.

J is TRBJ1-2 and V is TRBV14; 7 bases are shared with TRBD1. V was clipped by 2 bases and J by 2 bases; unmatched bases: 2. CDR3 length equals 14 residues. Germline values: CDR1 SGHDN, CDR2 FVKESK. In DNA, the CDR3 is TGTGCCAGCAGCCAAAGGGGACAGAACTATGGCTACACCTTC. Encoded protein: CASSQRGQNYGYTF.

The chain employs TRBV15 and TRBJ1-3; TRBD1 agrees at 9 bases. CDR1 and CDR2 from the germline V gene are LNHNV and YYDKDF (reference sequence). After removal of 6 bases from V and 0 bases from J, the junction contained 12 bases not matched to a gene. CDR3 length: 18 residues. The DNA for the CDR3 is TGTGCCACCAGAACAGGGGGCTCTCCCTCCCTCTCTGGAAACACCATATATTTT. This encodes CATRTGGSPSLSGNTIYF.